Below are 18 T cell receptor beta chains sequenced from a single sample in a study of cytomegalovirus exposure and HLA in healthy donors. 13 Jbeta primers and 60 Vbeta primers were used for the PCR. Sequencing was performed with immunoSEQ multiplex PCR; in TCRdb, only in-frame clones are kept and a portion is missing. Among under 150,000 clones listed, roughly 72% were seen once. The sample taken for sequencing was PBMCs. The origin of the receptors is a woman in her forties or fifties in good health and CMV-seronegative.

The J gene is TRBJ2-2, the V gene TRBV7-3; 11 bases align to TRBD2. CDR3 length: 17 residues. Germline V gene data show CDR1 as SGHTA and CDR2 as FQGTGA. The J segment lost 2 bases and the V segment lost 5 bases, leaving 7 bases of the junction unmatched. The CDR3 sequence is CASSPDLAGGNTGELFF. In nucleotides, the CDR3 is TGTGCCAGCAGCCCGGACCTAGCGGGAGGTAACACCGGGGAGCTGTTTTTT. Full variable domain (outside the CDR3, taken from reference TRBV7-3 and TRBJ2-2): GAGVSQTPSNKVTEKGKYVELRCDPISGHTALYWYRQSLGQGPEFLIYFQGTGAADDSGLPNDRFFAVRPEGSVSTLKIQRTERGDSAVYLCASSPDLAGGNTGELFFGEGSRLTVL.

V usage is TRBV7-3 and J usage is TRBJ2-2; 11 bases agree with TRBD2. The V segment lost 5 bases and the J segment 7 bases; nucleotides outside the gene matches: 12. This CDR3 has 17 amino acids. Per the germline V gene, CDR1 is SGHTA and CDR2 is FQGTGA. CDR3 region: CASSQIPRTSGLGELFF. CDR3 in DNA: TGTGCCAGCAGCCAGATCCCTAGGACTAGCGGGCTCGGGGAGCTGTTTTTT. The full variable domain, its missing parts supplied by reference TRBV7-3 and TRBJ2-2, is GAGVSQTPSNKVTEKGKYVELRCDPISGHTALYWYRQSLGQGPEFLIYFQGTGAADDSGLPNDRFFAVRPEGSVSTLKIQRTERGDSAVYLCASSQIPRTSGLGELFFGEGSRLTVL.

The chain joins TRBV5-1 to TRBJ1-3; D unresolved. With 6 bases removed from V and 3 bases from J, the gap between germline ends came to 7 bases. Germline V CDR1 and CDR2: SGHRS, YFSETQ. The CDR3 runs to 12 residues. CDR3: CASTQNGNTIYF. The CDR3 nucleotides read TGCGCCAGCACCCAGAATGGAAACACCATATATTTT.

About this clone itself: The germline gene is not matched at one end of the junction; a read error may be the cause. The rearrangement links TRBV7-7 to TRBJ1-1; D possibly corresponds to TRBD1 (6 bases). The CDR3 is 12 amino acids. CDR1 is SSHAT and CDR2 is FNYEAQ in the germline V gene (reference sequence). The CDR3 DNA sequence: TGTGCTAGCACCATGGGGGCAGGTGAAGCTTTCTTT. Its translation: CASTMGAGEAFF.

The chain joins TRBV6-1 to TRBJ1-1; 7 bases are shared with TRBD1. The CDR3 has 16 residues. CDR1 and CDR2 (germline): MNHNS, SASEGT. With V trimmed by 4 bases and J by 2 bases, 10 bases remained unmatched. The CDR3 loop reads CASSVHAGGGNTEAFF. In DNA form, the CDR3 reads TGTGCCAGCAGTGTCCACGCGGGAGGGGGCAACACTGAAGCTTTCTTT.

CDR3 bases: TGTGCCAGCAGCCAAGATGGGGGCGGTAGGACCGGGGAGCTGTTTTTT. Translation gives CASSQDGGGRTGELFF. The chain is built from TRBV4-2 and TRBJ2-2; TRBD1 might be the D (6 bases). The V gene's germline CDR1 is LGHNA and CDR2 YNFKEQ. V lost 0 bases and J lost 5, with 13 bases in between. This CDR3 contains 16 residues.

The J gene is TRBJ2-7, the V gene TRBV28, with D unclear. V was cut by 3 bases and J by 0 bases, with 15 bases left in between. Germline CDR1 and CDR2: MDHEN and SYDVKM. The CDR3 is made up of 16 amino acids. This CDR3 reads CASSFPPVRYSYEQYF. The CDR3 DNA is TGTGCCAGCAGTTTTCCCCCCGTTAGATACTCCTACGAGCAGTACTTC.

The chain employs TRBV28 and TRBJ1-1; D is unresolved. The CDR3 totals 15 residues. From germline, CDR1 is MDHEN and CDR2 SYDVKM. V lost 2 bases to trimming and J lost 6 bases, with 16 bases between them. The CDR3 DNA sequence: TGTGCCAGCAGTTTAGCGGGTACGGAGGTCGCTGAAGCTTTCTTT. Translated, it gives CASSLAGTEVAEAFF.

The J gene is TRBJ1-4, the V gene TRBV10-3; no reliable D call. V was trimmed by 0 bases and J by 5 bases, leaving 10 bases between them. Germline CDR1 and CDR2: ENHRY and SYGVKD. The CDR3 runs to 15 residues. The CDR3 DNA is TGTGCCATCAGTGAGTCAAGGCCGGGAAATGAAAAACTGTTTTTT. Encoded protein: CAISESRPGNEKLFF.

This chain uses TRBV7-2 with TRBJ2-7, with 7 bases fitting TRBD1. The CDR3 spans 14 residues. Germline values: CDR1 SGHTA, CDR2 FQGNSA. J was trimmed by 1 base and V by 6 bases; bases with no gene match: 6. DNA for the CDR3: TGTGCCAGCAGGCTCGACAGGGTTTCCTACGAGCAGTACTTC. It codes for CASRLDRVSYEQYF.

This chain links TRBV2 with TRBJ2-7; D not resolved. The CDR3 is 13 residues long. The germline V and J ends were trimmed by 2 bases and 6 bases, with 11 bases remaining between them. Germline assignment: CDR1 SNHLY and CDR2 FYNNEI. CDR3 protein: CASSEFLWSEQYF. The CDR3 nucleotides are TGTGCCAGCAGTGAATTTCTATGGTCCGAGCAGTACTTC.

CDR3 sequence reads: CASSPTTRDRGSGNTIYF. CDR3 nucleotide sequence: TGTGCCAGCTCACCAACGACCAGGGACAGGGGTTCTGGAAACACCATATATTTT. V usage is TRBV18 and J usage is TRBJ1-3, with TRBD1 matching 10 bases. The CDR3 is 18 amino acids. Germline CDR1 is KGHSH and CDR2 is LQKENI. V trimming: 2 bases; J trimming: 1 base; junction bases outside the gene matches: 8.

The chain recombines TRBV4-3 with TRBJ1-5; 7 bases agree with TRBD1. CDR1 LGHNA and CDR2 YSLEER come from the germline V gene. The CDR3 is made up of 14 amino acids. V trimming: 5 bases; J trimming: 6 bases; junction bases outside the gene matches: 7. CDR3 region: CASSEGGRSQPQHF. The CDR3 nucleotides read TGCGCCAGCAGCGAAGGGGGCAGGAGTCAGCCCCAGCATTTT.

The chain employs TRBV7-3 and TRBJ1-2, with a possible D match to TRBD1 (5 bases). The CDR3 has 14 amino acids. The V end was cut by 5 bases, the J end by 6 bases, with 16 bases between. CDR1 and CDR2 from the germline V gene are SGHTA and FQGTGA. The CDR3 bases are TGTGCCAGCAGCCCCGAAGTGGGGCCGCATGGCTACACCTTC. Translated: CASSPEVGPHGYTF.

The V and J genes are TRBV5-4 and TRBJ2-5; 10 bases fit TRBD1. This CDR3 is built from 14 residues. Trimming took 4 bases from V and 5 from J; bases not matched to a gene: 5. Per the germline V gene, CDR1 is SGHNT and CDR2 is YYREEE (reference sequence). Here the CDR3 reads CASSLRQGAETQYF. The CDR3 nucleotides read TGTGCCAGCAGCCTGAGACAGGGGGCTGAGACCCAGTACTTC.

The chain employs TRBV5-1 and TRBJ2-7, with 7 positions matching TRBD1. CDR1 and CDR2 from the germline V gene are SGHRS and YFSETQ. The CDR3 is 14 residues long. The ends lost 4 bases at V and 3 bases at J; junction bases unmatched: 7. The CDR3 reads CASSPTGDNYEQYV. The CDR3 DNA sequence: TGCGCCAGCAGCCCCACAGGGGACAACTACGAGCAGTACGTC.

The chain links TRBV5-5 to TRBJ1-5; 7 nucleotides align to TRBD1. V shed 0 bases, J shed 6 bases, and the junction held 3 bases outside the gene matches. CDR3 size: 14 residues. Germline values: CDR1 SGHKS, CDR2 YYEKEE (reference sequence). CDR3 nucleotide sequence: TGTGCCAGCAGCTTGGGGGGACAGACTCAGCCCCAGCATTTT. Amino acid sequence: CASSLGGQTQPQHF.

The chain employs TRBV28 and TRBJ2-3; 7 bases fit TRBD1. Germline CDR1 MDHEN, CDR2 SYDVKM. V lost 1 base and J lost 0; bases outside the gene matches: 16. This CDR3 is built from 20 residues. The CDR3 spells CASSLFYALAPGGSTDTQYF. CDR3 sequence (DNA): TGTGCCAGCAGTTTATTTTATGCGTTGGCGCCAGGGGGTAGCACAGATACGCAGTATTTT.